This T cell receptor beta chain is drawn from a study of radiotherapy plus CTLA-4 blockade in lung cancer. CDR1 and CDR2 (germline): MNHNS, SASEGT. The V gene lost 2 bases and the J gene lost 2 bases, with 6 bases spanning the gap. The CDR3 is 13 residues long. To note about this clone: Its cognate antigen is unknown.

Using immunoSEQ multiplex PCR, the repertoire was profiled, and TCRdb retains in-frame clones only, with some absent. Of 85,000 to 120,000 clones in the sample, approximately 87% were seen once. Study-wide findings and caveats: The best prediction of response reportedly came from early blood T cell clone dynamics, with interferon-beta. Tumor-derived TCR clones expanded in blood after radiotherapy plus ipilimumab.

This clonotype was obtained from a human donor with non-small cell lung cancer that progressed on radiotherapy plus ipilimumab. Some clones in this sample may be carry-over from other donors' samples. V is TRBV6-1 and J is TRBJ1-2; D gene uncertain. The sample in question was peripheral blood, obtained from a patient treated with radiotherapy plus ipilimumab. CDR3 in amino acids: CASSEIRNYGYTF. As DNA, the CDR3 is TGTGCCAGCAGTGAAATCAGGAACTATGGCTACACCTTC.